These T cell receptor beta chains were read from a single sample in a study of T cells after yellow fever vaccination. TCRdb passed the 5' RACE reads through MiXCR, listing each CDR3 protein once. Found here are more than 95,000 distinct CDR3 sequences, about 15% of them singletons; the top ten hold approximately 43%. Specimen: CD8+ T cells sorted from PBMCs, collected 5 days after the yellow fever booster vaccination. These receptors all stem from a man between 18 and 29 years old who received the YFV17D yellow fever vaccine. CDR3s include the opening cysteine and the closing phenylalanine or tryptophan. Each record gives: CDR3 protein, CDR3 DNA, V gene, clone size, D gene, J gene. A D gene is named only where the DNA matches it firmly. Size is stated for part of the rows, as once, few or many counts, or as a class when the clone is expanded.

CDR3 protein: CASRNRDHRNNEQFF
CDR3 DNA: TGTGCCAGCAGAAACCGGGACCACAGAAACAATGAGCAGTTCTTC
V gene: TRBV12-3/TRBV12-4
clone size: few
D gene: NA
J gene: TRBJ2-1

CDR3 protein: CATSDLTGNEQFF
CDR3 DNA: TGTGCCACCAGTGACCTCACAGGGAATGAGCAGTTCTTC
V gene: TRBV24-1
clone size: few
D gene: NA
J gene: TRBJ2-1

CDR3 protein: CASSILWGEAYEQYF
CDR3 DNA: TGTGCCAGTAGTATCCTATGGGGTGAGGCCTACGAGCAGTACTTC
V gene: TRBV19
clone size: NA
D gene: NA
J gene: TRBJ2-7

CDR3 protein: CASSAGDGYQPQHF
CDR3 DNA: TGTGCCAGCAGTGCGGGGGATGGATACCAGCCCCAGCATTTT
V gene: TRBV6-5
clone size: NA
D gene: NA
J gene: TRBJ1-5

CDR3 protein: CAITPDRGAYAEQYF
CDR3 DNA: TGTGCCATCACCCCGGACCGGGGGGCGTACGCGGAGCAGTACTTC
V gene: TRBV6-2/TRBV6-3
clone size: many
D gene: NA
J gene: TRBJ2-7

CDR3 protein: CASSESGGATDTQYF
CDR3 DNA: TGTGCCAGCAGTGAAAGCGGGGGGGCCACAGATACGCAGTATTTT
V gene: TRBV6-4
clone size: many
D gene: TRBD2
J gene: TRBJ2-3

CDR3 protein: CASSPSRRDKNTEAFF
CDR3 DNA: TGTGCCAGCAGCCCCTCCCGCCGGGACAAGAACACTGAAGCTTTCTTT
V gene: TRBV27
clone size: many
D gene: NA
J gene: TRBJ1-1

CDR3 protein: CASSLRTSNYGYTF
CDR3 DNA: TGTGCCAGCAGTTTACGGACGAGTAACTATGGCTACACCTTC
V gene: TRBV27
clone size: NA
D gene: NA
J gene: TRBJ1-2

CDR3 protein: CASSENSGKETQYF
CDR3 DNA: TGTGCCAGCAGCGAGAACAGCGGAAAAGAGACCCAGTACTTC
V gene: TRBV9
clone size: few
D gene: NA
J gene: TRBJ2-5

CDR3 protein: CASSLGFGQPQHF
CDR3 DNA: TGTGCCAGCAGTTTAGGGTTTGGGCAGCCCCAGCATTTT
V gene: TRBV27
clone size: NA
D gene: NA
J gene: TRBJ1-5

CDR3 protein: CSAWTGEGVELFF
CDR3 DNA: TGCAGTGCTTGGACAGGGGAAGGTGTGGAGCTGTTTTTT
V gene: TRBV20-1
clone size: many
D gene: TRBD1
J gene: TRBJ2-2

CDR3 protein: CASSLVGQGASTIYF
CDR3 DNA: TGTGCCAGCAGCTTAGTTGGACAGGGGGCGAGCACCATATATTTT
V gene: TRBV13
clone size: NA
D gene: TRBD1
J gene: TRBJ1-3

CDR3 protein: CASRGDGETQYF
CDR3 DNA: TGTGCCAGCAGAGGGGACGGCGAGACCCAGTACTTC
V gene: TRBV6-5
clone size: few
D gene: NA
J gene: TRBJ2-5